Following are 30 T cell receptor beta chains from one sample sequenced in a study of blood T cells in healthy people across ages. A second about 7 to 11 cycle PCR used barcoded and J-beta primers. TCRdb redid the calling of the 5' RACE reads with MiXCR, one entry per CDR3 protein. The table includes 590,000 or so distinct CDR3 sequences, about 30% detected once. The specimen sequenced was blood. The receptors derive from a woman at least 80 years old in good health.

Only a few counts were recorded for this clonotype. The CDR3 coding sequence is TGTGCCAGCAGCCAACCGGTAATCTCTGGAAACACCATATATTTT. Translating gives CASSQPVISGNTIYF. This chain links TRBV3-1 with TRBJ1-3; D gene uncertain. The CDR3 contains 15 residues. V dropped 2 bases and J dropped 0 bases, with 8 bases sitting between them. Germline lookup yields CDR1 LGHDT and CDR2 YNNKEL (reference sequence).

This chain joins TRBV9 and TRBJ2-7; D is possibly TRBD1 (6 bases). CDR3 length: 16 residues. Trimming removed 0 bases from V and 3 bases from J, with 16 bases in between. In germline, CDR1 is SGDLS, CDR2 YYNGEE. The CDR3 here is CASSVGGTGPHYEQYF. The DNA for the CDR3 is TGTGCCAGCAGCGTAGGAGGAACAGGGCCACACTACGAGCAGTACTTC.

This clonotype was detected ten times or more. The gene calls are TRBV7-6 and TRBJ2-5; D not resolved. The CDR3 spans 14 residues. Between the trimmed V and J ends, which lost 5 bases and 11 bases, there was a span of 21 bases. CDR1 is SGHVS and CDR2 is FNYEAQ in the germline V gene. CDR3: CASSPSPGPSEQYF. The CDR3 DNA reads TGTGCCAGCAGCCCTTCACCCGGACCCTCGGAGCAGTACTTC.

This clonotype was counted a few times. This chain connects TRBV9 to TRBJ2-1, with 9 bases identical to TRBD1. Germline V gene lookup returns CDR1 SGDLS and CDR2 YYNGEE. CDR3 length: 17 residues. J was trimmed by 8 bases and V by 3 bases; bases with no gene match: 15. As DNA, the CDR3 is TGTGCCAGCAGCGGGGGACAGGGTCATTTCTCTCGGGATGAGCAGTTCTTC. It encodes CASSGGQGHFSRDEQFF. The full variable domain, its missing parts supplied by reference TRBV9 and TRBJ2-1, is DSGVTQTPKHLITATGQRVTLRCSPRSGDLSVYWYQQSLDQGLQFLIQYYNGEERAKGNILERFSAQQFPDLHSELNLSSLELGDSALYFCASSGGQGHFSRDEQFFGPGTRLTVL.

Concerning this clonotype: This could be a read error, since a much larger clone is one nucleotide away. The V and J genes are TRBV20-1 and TRBJ2-7; the D is unclear. CDR3 length: 12 amino acids. Germline V gene data show CDR1 as DFQATT and CDR2 as SNEGSKA (reference sequence). V was pared by 3 bases and J by 7 bases, with 13 bases between. This CDR3 reads CSARPRIREQYF. DNA of the CDR3: TGCAGTGCTAGGCCAAGGATCAGAGAGCAGTACTTC.

The table lists this clonotype with many counts. This chain uses TRBV3-1 with TRBJ2-1; D possibly corresponds to TRBD2 (7 bases). V was cut by 4 bases and J by 15 bases, with 22 bases left in between. This CDR3 is 14 amino acids long. Germline V gene lookup returns CDR1 LGHDT and CDR2 YNNKEL (reference sequence). The CDR3 bases are TGTGCCAGCAGCCCAAACCGGGGGAGAGGGGGGGCGTTCTTC. Its translation is CASSPNRGRGGAFF.

CDR3: CASTGTSGFSSYNEQFF. CDR3 nucleotide sequence: TGTGCCAGCACCGGGACTAGCGGCTTTAGCTCCTACAATGAGCAGTTCTTC. The V gene is TRBV7-9, the J gene TRBJ2-1, with 11 nucleotides matching TRBD2. Germline values: CDR1 SEHNR, CDR2 FQNEAQ (reference sequence). This CDR3 comprises 17 residues. V gave up 7 bases and J gave up 0 bases; unmatched junction bases: 8. Variable domain in full (rest from reference TRBV7-9 and TRBJ2-1): DTGVSQNPRHKITKRGQNVTFRCDPISEHNRLYWYRQTLGQGPEFLTYFQNEAQLEKSRLLSDRFSAERPKGSFSTLEIQRTEQGDSAMYLCASTGTSGFSSYNEQFFGPGTRLTVL.

About this clonotype: The junction departs from the called germline gene at one end, perhaps through a read error. This rearrangement joins TRBV6-1 to TRBJ2-2; weak D call: TRBD1 (7 bases). The length of the CDR3 is 14 residues. From germline, CDR1 is MNHNS and CDR2 SASEGT. The CDR3 protein is CASTPDREGGERFF. The CDR3 nucleotides are TGTGCCAGCACCCCCGACAGGGAAGGCGGGGAGCGGTTTTTT.

This clonotype came up many times. The rearrangement joins TRBV20-1 to TRBJ2-5; D remains unclear. Germline-derived CDR1 and CDR2 are DFQATT and SNEGSKA (reference sequence). With 0 bases removed from V and 2 bases from J, the gap between germline ends came to 10 bases. The CDR3 has 14 residues. CDR3 residues: CSARDPYGQETQYF. For the CDR3, the DNA is TGCAGTGCTAGAGATCCGTACGGACAAGAGACCCAGTACTTC.

A remark on this clonotype: A single base separates this from a much larger clone, so it may be a read error. This chain links TRBV6-5 with TRBJ2-1; TRBD2 agrees at 11 bases. The germline V gene encodes CDR1 MNHEY and CDR2 SVGAGI. CDR3 length: 16 amino acids. The trim removed 6 bases at V and 3 bases at J, leaving 7 bases unmatched. CDR3: CASSRGTSGVYNEQFF. The CDR3 nucleotides read TGTGCCAGCAGCCGCGGGACTAGCGGAGTCTACAATGAGCAGTTCTTC.

The rearrangement joins TRBV20-1 to TRBJ2-3, with 10 bases matching TRBD1. Germline V gene data show CDR1 as DFQATT and CDR2 as SNEGSKA (reference sequence). V shed 0 bases, J shed 9 bases, and the junction held 6 bases outside the gene matches. The CDR3 contains 14 residues. The CDR3 protein is CSARDRQGAGTQYF. The CDR3 region has the DNA TGCAGTGCTAGAGACCGACAGGGGGCGGGGACGCAGTATTTT.

This sequence joins TRBV19 and TRBJ2-3; D is unclear. CDR1 is LNHDA, CDR2 SQIVND, per germline (reference sequence). This CDR3 comprises 15 residues. Trimming took off 3 bases at V and 1 base at J, with 11 bases between the two ends. The CDR3 DNA sequence: TGTGCCAGTAGTATCTCAAGCCAGGGCACAGATACGCAGTATTTT. Residues: CASSISSQGTDTQYF.

The chain employs TRBV6-5 and TRBJ1-1; D ambiguous. V lost 6 bases to trimming and J lost 10 bases, with 21 bases between them. Germline loops: CDR1 MNHEY, CDR2 SVGAGI. This CDR3 is 14 amino acids long. For the CDR3, the DNA is TGTGCCAGCAGACAGAGCACGGTTCGCGCCGGAGCTTTCTTT. It specifies CASRQSTVRAGAFF.

On this clonotype: A much larger clone sits a single nucleotide away, making a read error possible. This chain joins TRBV29-1 and TRBJ1-2; D uncertain. The CDR3 loop spans 13 amino acids. Trimming stripped 3 bases from V and 4 bases from J, with 12 bases between. The germline gives CDR1 SQVTM, CDR2 ANQGSEA. As DNA, the CDR3 is TGCAGCGTTGACTCCGGATGGACCTATGGCTACACCTTC. Protein sequence: CSVDSGWTYGYTF.

This clonotype was seen many times. This chain uses TRBV20-1 with TRBJ1-6, with D unclear. Germline V gene lookup returns CDR1 DFQATT and CDR2 SNEGSKA (reference sequence). The CDR3 extends over 13 amino acids. Deletions cut 2 bases from V and 10 bases from J, with 12 bases between. CDR3 in DNA: TGCAGTGCTAGACCCCCCCAAGAATCACCCCTCCACTTT. Translation: CSARPPQESPLHF.

V gene TRBV5-1 combines with J gene TRBJ2-4; the D gene is possibly TRBD2 (6 bases). Trimming removed 1 base at V and 8 bases at J, with 13 bases between. The germline CDR1 and CDR2 sequences are SGHRS and YFSETQ. CDR3 size: 14 residues. The CDR3 region is CASSLRGPGDIQYF. DNA of the CDR3: TGCGCCAGCAGCTTGCGGGGCCCGGGAGACATTCAGTACTTC.

As concerns this clonotype: This may stem from a read error, because a much larger clone lies one nucleotide away. This sequence joins TRBV20-1 and TRBJ2-1; tentatively, D is TRBD1 or TRBD2 (6 bases each). The DNA end lines up better with TRBJ2-7; the J call may be wrong. The CDR3 consists of 15 residues. Germline values: CDR1 DFQATT, CDR2 SNEGSKA (reference sequence). The CDR3, as DNA: TGCAGTGCTACGGTAGGGGGGAAGAACTACAATGAGCAGTACTTC. Its translation: CSATVGGKNYNEQYF.

This clonotype appeared many times. The chain carries TRBV12-3 or TRBV12-4 and TRBJ2-3; D gene ambiguous. Trimming left V 3 bases short and J 9 bases short, with 13 bases between. This CDR3 has 13 residues. The CDR3 reads CASSFGPGQTQYF. CDR3 nucleotides: TGTGCCAGCAGTTTCGGGCCAGGTCAAACGCAGTATTTT.

This rearrangement joins TRBV29-1 to TRBJ2-5; D unclear. The DNA end is a closer match to TRBJ2-7, so the J assignment may be wrong. The CDR3 is 11 amino acids. Germline CDR1 reads SQVTM; CDR2 reads ANQGSEA. CDR3 sequence reads: CSVGDPYEQYF. The CDR3 DNA follows: TGCAGCGTTGGTGACCCCTACGAGCAGTACTTC.

In its sample, this clonotype was seen many times. The V gene is TRBV5-1, the J gene TRBJ1-2; 9 bases map to TRBD1. Trimming removed 0 bases from V and 8 bases from J; junction bases left unmatched: 11. This CDR3 comprises 16 residues. Germline-derived CDR1 and CDR2 are SGHRS and YFSETQ. The DNA for the CDR3 is TGCGCCAGCAGCTTGGGGAGGATCGGGACAGGGAACGGCTACACCTTC. Translation: CASSLGRIGTGNGYTF.

V and J are TRBV29-1 and TRBJ1-2, with a weak D call TRBD1 (5 bases). The CDR3 runs 13 residues. Per the germline V gene, CDR1 is SQVTM and CDR2 is ANQGSEA. The V end lost 7 bases, the J end lost 4 bases, and 16 bases lay between the germline ends. CDR3 nucleotides: TGCAGCGGTGACACAGGCGTTGGCTATGGCTACACCTTC. It yields the protein CSGDTGVGYGYTF.

Points on this clonotype: One end of the junction fails to match germline, which may point to a read error. CDR3: CVSSRGGGSSYGYTF. Here the CDR3 DNA reads TGTGTCAGCAGCCGAGGAGGGGGCTCGAGCTATGGCTACACCTTC. This chain links TRBV4-2 with TRBJ1-2; 7 positions match TRBD1. Germline V lookup: CDR1 LGHNA, CDR2 YNFKEQ. This CDR3 contains 15 residues.

This clonotype was picked up many times. This chain joins TRBV6-5 and TRBJ1-1; no reliable D call. This CDR3 has 13 residues. Trimming took 6 bases from V and 1 from J, leaving 9 bases between them. CDR1 MNHEY and CDR2 SVGAGI come from the germline V gene. In nucleotides, the CDR3 is TGTGCCAGCAGAGAGATGGGGAACACTGAAGCTTTCTTT. Amino acids: CASREMGNTEAFF.

In the case of this clonotype: Just one base apart from a much larger clone, this may be a read error. The chain has TRBV5-4 and TRBJ1-2; TRBD1 matches at 7 bases. Germline V gene data show CDR1 as SGHNT and CDR2 as YYREEE (reference sequence). J gave up 4 bases and V 4 bases, and 10 bases lay outside the gene matches. This CDR3 region has 15 residues. The chain's CDR3 is CASSRGTVSSYGYTF. The CDR3 DNA reads as TGTGCCAGCAGCAGGGGGACAGTGTCATCCTATGGCTACACCTTC.

Notes on this clonotype: A clone one base away is much larger, so this may be a read error. The chain links TRBV5-1 to TRBJ2-4; TRBD1 agrees at 8 bases. The J call may be mistaken, given a closer DNA end match to TRBJ2-7. This CDR3 is built from 15 residues. Germline assignment: CDR1 SGHRS and CDR2 YFSETQ. The CDR3: CASSIEDRVFSEQYF. The CDR3 DNA reads TGCGCCAGCAGTATTGAGGACAGGGTTTTCTCCGAGCAGTACTTC.

As regards this clonotype: This may come from a read error, since a much larger clone is one base off. The rearrangement joins TRBV2 to TRBJ2-5; possible D gene TRBD1, 5 bases. CDR1 and CDR2 (germline): SNHLY, FYNNEI. The CDR3 is 14 amino acids. With 6 bases removed from V and 11 bases from J, the gap between germline ends came to 22 bases. The CDR3 is CASSEDTSYNEQYF. CDR3 DNA: TGTGCCAGCAGCGAGGACACCTCTTACAATGAGCAGTACTTC.

This clonotype was counted ten times or more. This sequence joins TRBV6-6 and TRBJ2-7; D is unresolved. Germline loops: CDR1 MNHNY, CDR2 SVGAGI (reference sequence). CDR3 length: 14 amino acids. V was cut by 0 bases and J by 1 base, with 7 bases left in between. The CDR3 region is CASSYSEISYEQYF. The CDR3, as DNA: TGTGCCAGCAGTTACTCTGAGATTTCCTACGAGCAGTACTTC.

This clonotype was seen at least ten times. The V and J genes are TRBV5-1 and TRBJ2-3; the D gene is possibly TRBD1 (6 bases). This CDR3 region has 14 residues. Germline-derived CDR1 and CDR2 are SGHRS and YFSETQ. With 4 bases removed from V and 0 bases from J, the gap between germline ends came to 9 bases. The chain's CDR3 is CASSEGVSTDTQYF. The CDR3 DNA is TGCGCCAGCAGCGAGGGGGTTAGCACAGATACGCAGTATTTT.

Turning to this clonotype: One base away lies a much larger clone, so this may be a sequencing read error. This sequence joins TRBV7-3 and TRBJ1-5, with 9 positions matching TRBD1. The CDR3 covers 13 residues. Germline V gene sequence: CDR1 SGHTA, CDR2 FQGTGA. The CDR3 coding sequence is TGTGCCAGCAGCGCGACAGGGGGTCAGCCCCGGCATTTT. Amino acids: CASSATGGQPRHF.

The genes are TRBV4-2 and TRBJ1-1; D gene uncertain. Per germline, CDR1 LGHNA and CDR2 YNFKEQ. The CDR3 runs 17 residues. V lost 4 bases and J lost 0, with 18 bases in between. The DNA of the CDR3 is TGTGCCAGCAGCCCTCGAGGAGAGGGATTGATGAACACTGAAGCTTTCTTT. Amino acid sequence: CASSPRGEGLMNTEAFF.